Below are 9 T cell receptor beta chains sequenced from a single sample in a study of T cells in Graves' hyperthyroidism and ophthalmopathy. The investigators amplified TCR beta CDR3 regions from RNA transcripts. First-round RT-PCR of the TCR CDR3 relied on the HTBI primer set. TCRdb recomputed calls from the multiplex PCR reads with MiXCR, one row per CDR3 protein. The table records 200,000 to 300,000 distinct CDR3 sequences, approximately 25% of them present only once. Sequencing input: blood. The receptors here all came from a woman aged 40 to 50 with Graves' ophthalmopathy.

CDR3: CASSLRGQGFYGYTF. The CDR3 bases are TGTGCCAGCAGTTTACGAGGACAGGGATTTTATGGCTACACCTTC. The chain joins TRBV28 to TRBJ1-2; 8 bases map to TRBD1. Per germline, CDR1 MDHEN and CDR2 SYDVKM. The CDR3 runs 15 residues. The ends lost 2 bases at V and 5 bases at J; junction bases unmatched: 7.

Regarding this clonotype: The junction departs from the called germline gene at one end, perhaps through a read error. The rearrangement links TRBV7-9 to TRBJ1-1; D unresolved. Looked up from germline, CDR1 is SEHNR and CDR2 is FQNEAQ (reference sequence). CDR3 length: 14 amino acids. CDR3 DNA sequence: TGCGCCAGCAGCCCGCAGGTCGTTGGCACTGAAGCTTTCTTT. As protein: CASSPQVVGTEAFF.

This clonotype was recorded many times. This chain links TRBV29-1 with TRBJ1-2; 8 nucleotides align to TRBD1. Germline V CDR1 and CDR2: SQVTM, ANQGSEA. The CDR3 runs 14 residues. V was clipped by 6 bases and J by 4 bases; unmatched bases: 10. CDR3 DNA: TGCAGCGTCGATGTTACCGGGACAGGCTATGGCTACACCTTC. It is translated as CSVDVTGTGYGYTF.

The chain employs TRBV6-5 and TRBJ1-5, with a weak D call TRBD1 (5 bases). Per the germline V gene, CDR1 is MNHEY and CDR2 is SVGAGI. Trimming took off 4 bases at V and 4 bases at J, with 14 bases between the two ends. The CDR3 runs to 15 residues. As DNA, the CDR3 is TGTGCCAGCAGTTTTGGGACGGCGCAGAATCAGCCCCAGCATTTT. Protein: CASSFGTAQNQPQHF.

This clonotype was detected many times. This chain joins TRBV28 and TRBJ1-5; no clear D. Germline-derived CDR1 and CDR2 are MDHEN and SYDVKM. V gave up 6 bases and J gave up 1 base, with 16 bases separating them. There are 16 residues in the CDR3. This chain's CDR3 is CASRLPDTLSNQPQHF. CDR3 bases: TGTGCCAGCAGGCTACCCGATACTCTGAGCAATCAGCCCCAGCATTTT.

This clonotype occurred many times. The chain uses TRBV5-1 and TRBJ2-2; 10 bases are a match to TRBD2. V shed 5 bases, J shed 2 bases, and the junction held 6 bases outside the gene matches. The CDR3 contains 16 residues. Germline CDR1 and CDR2: SGHRS and YFSETQ. Written as DNA, the CDR3 is TGCGCCAGCAGAGCGACTAGCGGGTTTAACACCGGGGAGCTGTTTTTT. Encoded protein: CASRATSGFNTGELFF. The full variable domain, in which reference TRBV5-1 and TRBJ2-2 provide the parts outside the CDR3, is KAGVTQTPRYLIKTRGQQVTLSCSPISGHRSVSWYQQTPGQGLQFLFEYFSETQRNKGNFPGRFSGRQFSNSRSEMNVSTLELGDSALYLCASRATSGFNTGELFFGEGSRLTVL.

This clonotype was recorded at least ten times. The chain uses TRBV28 and TRBJ2-6, with D tentatively TRBD1 or TRBD2 (5 bases each). The CDR3 runs to 17 residues. Germline CDR1 and CDR2: MDHEN and SYDVKM. V gave up 11 bases and J gave up 0 bases, with 20 bases separating them. DNA for the CDR3: TGTGCCCACGAGGAGTCCGGGACGGCCTCTGGGGCCAACGTCCTGACTTTC. Its protein is CAHEESGTASGANVLTF.

This clonotype has only one observation. The chain joins TRBV12-3 or TRBV12-4 to TRBJ1-2; D perhaps matches TRBD1 (5 bases). The V gene lost 6 bases and the J gene lost 4 bases, with 12 bases spanning the gap. This CDR3 has 13 residues. The CDR3 DNA sequence: TGTGCCAGCAGGACAGCTCCCTCCTATGGCTACACCTTC. Protein: CASRTAPSYGYTF.

This clonotype was picked up a small number of times. This chain links TRBV3-1 with TRBJ1-2, with D perhaps matching TRBD1 (6 bases). The V end lost 4 bases, the J end lost 5 bases, and 17 bases lay between the germline ends. CDR3 length: 15 residues. CDR1 LGHDT and CDR2 YNNKEL come from the germline V gene (reference sequence). The CDR3 coding sequence is TGTGCCAGCAGCCCGAAGTTGGGGGCGATATATGGCTACACCTTC. It encodes CASSPKLGAIYGYTF.